This T cell receptor (beta chain) was captured in a study of blood T cell repertoires in COVID-19. Study in general: The origin of the acute and convalescent COVID-19 samples was the United States, Italy and Spain. The analysed material was cDNA or gDNA that came from T cells, B-cell-depleted T cells, or PBMCs.

V lost 3 bases and J 3 bases, leaving 15 bases between the germline ends. CDR3 length: 15 amino acids. Germline assignment: CDR1 SGHDN and CDR2 FVKESK. Participants were aged roughly 18 to 95 years, lived in roughly 23 US areas, and enrolled virtually. Cohorts were based on clinical histories the participants reported. Profiled with immunoSEQ multiplex PCR; TCRdb holds only in-frame clones, not every one. Among 300,000 to 500,000 clones listed, approximately 90% were seen once. V is TRBV14 and J is TRBJ2-7; TRBD2 is a possible D gene (6 bases). The source is a woman in her 30s with acute COVID-19. The specimen was PBMCs or T cells enriched from blood (not recorded which). CDR3 protein: CASSHRGIGYYEQYF. The CDR3 DNA reads as TGTGCCAGCAGCCATCGGGGGATAGGTTACTACGAGCAGTACTTC.